This T cell receptor beta chain was identified during a study of shared clonotypes between healthy human individuals. Study overall: There were three CD4 naive, three CD4 memory, two CD8 naive and one CD8 memory plates per donor.

Findings and limits, study-wide: Represented diversity (both genetic and exposure-history) was limited by the small number of donors.

This CDR3 has 14 residues. Germline V lookup: CDR1 GTSNPN, CDR2 SVGIG (reference sequence). The V end was cut by 2 bases, the J end by 0 bases, with 10 bases between. In the case of this clone: Its specificity is not known.

The naive CD8 subset, CD45RO-negative cells positively selected for CCR7, excluded terminally differentiated effector memory CD45RA+ cells. Each cell subset's genomic DNA was divided evenly among several immunoSEQ plates. Method: immunoSEQ multiplex PCR; TCRdb's copy keeps in-frame clones and lacks some. In the table there are 2 million to 2.5 million clones, approximately 94% of which are singletons. Input material: naive CD8+ T cells sorted from blood. The TCR sequence derives from a man aged 18 to 35 in good health. The chain joins TRBV30 to TRBJ1-1; D possibly corresponds to TRBD1 (5 bases). For the CDR3, the DNA is TGTGCCTGGAGTATTTGGGGGGTGAACACTGAAGCTTTCTTT. Translated, it gives CAWSIWGVNTEAFF.